These 20 T cell receptor beta chains share one sample of origin, sequenced in a study of blood T cell repertoires in COVID-19. Measured with immunoSEQ multiplex PCR; TCRdb has only the in-frame clones, and not every one. This table holds about 100,000 clones, roughly 90% found once. The sequencing input was peripheral blood. These receptors originate from a man aged 55 to 69 with acute or convalescent COVID-19.

The rearrangement links TRBV7-9 to TRBJ1-2; D not certain. Germline CDR1 and CDR2: SEHNR and FQNEAQ (reference sequence). Deletions cut 5 bases from V and 8 bases from J, with 12 bases between. This CDR3 contains 12 residues. DNA for the CDR3: TGTGCCAGCAGCCGCGACATGTTAGGCTACACCTTC. It translates to CASSRDMLGYTF.

The V call is TRBV7-3, the J call TRBJ1-1; 9 bases agree with TRBD1. The CDR3 covers 13 residues. In germline, CDR1 is SGHTA, CDR2 FQGTGA. The trim removed 3 bases at V and 5 bases at J, leaving 1 base unmatched. CDR3: CASSFGTGTEAFF. In DNA, the CDR3 is TGTGCCAGCAGCTTCGGGACAGGGACTGAAGCTTTCTTT. Combining the CDR3 with reference TRBV7-3 and TRBJ1-1 gives the whole variable domain GAGVSQTPSNKVTEKGKYVELRCDPISGHTALYWYRQSLGQGPEFLIYFQGTGAADDSGLPNDRFFAVRPEGSVSTLKIQRTERGDSAVYLCASSFGTGTEAFFGQGTRLTVV.

The chain couples TRBV24-1 to TRBJ1-1; unclear D gene. V was cut by 8 bases and J by 4 bases, with 10 bases left in between. This CDR3 has 12 residues. Germline assignment: CDR1 KGHDR and CDR2 SFDVKD. The CDR3 DNA reads as TGTGCCACCATCAGCGTTGTCACTGAAGCTTTCTTT. Protein product: CATISVVTEAFF.

This chain joins TRBV5-1 and TRBJ1-1, with 8 bases fitting TRBD1. V shed 3 bases and J 6 bases; nucleotides not matched to a gene: 10. The CDR3 loop spans 15 amino acids. Germline-derived CDR1 and CDR2 are SGHRS and YFSETQ. The CDR3 spells CASSYYGTGEAEAFF. The CDR3 region has the DNA TGCGCCAGCAGCTACTACGGGACAGGAGAAGCTGAAGCTTTCTTT.

The chain couples TRBV29-1 to TRBJ2-7, with 12 bases that match TRBD2. Germline lookup yields CDR1 SQVTM and CDR2 ANQGSEA. Trimming took 4 bases from V and 7 from J; bases not matched to a gene: 5. The CDR3 consists of 13 residues. CDR3 residues: CSVGLAGEGEQYF. DNA of the CDR3: TGCAGCGTTGGACTAGCGGGAGAGGGGGAGCAGTACTTC.

This chain uses TRBV3-1 (or the pseudogene TRBV3-2) with TRBJ2-3, with TRBD1 identical over 8 bases. The CDR3 sequence is 16 residues long. J was trimmed by 5 bases and V by 1 base; bases with no gene match: 8. CDR1 and CDR2 (germline): LGHDT, YNNKEL (reference sequence). In nucleotides, the CDR3 is TGTGCCAGCAGCCAAGGCATCAGGGGGCGCGGAGATACGCAGTATTTT. Encoded protein: CASSQGIRGRGDTQYF.

This clone was seen a handful of times. The chain links TRBV5-1 to TRBJ2-7, with 8 nucleotides matching TRBD1. Trimming at V came to 4 bases and at J to 5 bases, leaving 5 bases not matched to a gene. The V gene's germline CDR1 is SGHRS and CDR2 YFSETQ. The CDR3 sequence is 13 residues long. In DNA, the CDR3 is TGCGCCAGCAGCCCGACAGGGGATCACGAGCAGTACTTC. Its protein is CASSPTGDHEQYF.

This clone occurred a few times. The rearrangement uses TRBV5-6 and TRBJ2-1, with 7 nucleotides matching TRBD1. After removal of 4 bases from V and 10 bases from J, the junction contained 11 bases not matched to a gene. Germline V gives CDR1 SGHDT, CDR2 YYEEEE. The CDR3 contains 14 residues. Here the CDR3 DNA reads TGTGCCAGCAGCCCTCCGGTAGGGGGACAGGAGCAGTTCTTC. It specifies CASSPPVGGQEQFF. The full variable domain, in which reference TRBV5-6 and TRBJ2-1 provide the parts outside the CDR3, is DAGVTQSPTHLIKTRGQQVTLRCSPKSGHDTVSWYQQALGQGPQFIFQYYEEEERQRGNFPDRFSGHQFPNYSSELNVNALLLGDSALYLCASSPPVGGQEQFFGPGTRLTVL.

A word on this clone: A junction boundary mismatches the germline segment, possibly from a read error. The chain couples TRBV7-7 to TRBJ2-2, with D tentatively TRBD2 (5 bases). This CDR3 has 20 residues. The germline gives CDR1 SSHAT, CDR2 FNYEAQ (reference sequence). The CDR3, as DNA: TGTGCTAGCAGCTTAGGAAAAGCGGCGCAGGCGACCTTGAACACCGGGGAGCTGTTTTTT. Its translation: CASSLGKAAQATLNTGELFF.

The CDR3 DNA reads TGCGCCAGCAGCTTGTGGGGGGTGGGTGGTGCGGACAATGAGCAGTTCTTC. Protein sequence: CASSLWGVGGADNEQFF. V usage is TRBV5-1 and J usage is TRBJ2-1, with D tentatively TRBD2 (6 bases). Germline V gives CDR1 SGHRS, CDR2 YFSETQ. The V gene lost 1 base and the J gene lost 5 bases, with 19 bases spanning the gap. The CDR3 consists of 17 residues.

The chain joins TRBV15 to TRBJ2-1, with TRBD2 matching over 7 bases. Germline lookup yields CDR1 LNHNV and CDR2 YYDKDF (reference sequence). The V and J ends lost 1 base and 0 bases, in that order; junction bases with no gene match: 0. The CDR3 has 15 amino acids. This CDR3 reads CATSRGGSSYNEQFF. Here the CDR3 DNA reads TGTGCCACCAGCAGAGGCGGGAGCTCCTACAATGAGCAGTTCTTC. Based on the CDR3 plus reference TRBV15 and TRBJ2-1, the full variable domain is DAMVIQNPRYQVTQFGKPVTLSCSQTLNHNVMYWYQQKSSQAPKLLFHYYDKDFNNEADTPDNFQSRRPNTSFCFLDIRSPGLGDTAMYLCATSRGGSSYNEQFFGPGTRLTVL.

The rearrangement joins TRBV19 to TRBJ2-5; 8 positions match TRBD1. The CDR3 contains 15 residues. The V segment lost 6 bases and the J segment 4 bases; nucleotides outside the gene matches: 10. Germline CDR1 is LNHDA and CDR2 is SQIVND (reference sequence). CDR3 bases: TGTGCCAGTAGGGGCGGACAGGGATGGGCAGAGACCCAGTACTTC. This codes for CASRGGQGWAETQYF.

The count of this clone is one. The genes are TRBV7-3 and TRBJ2-2, with no clear D. This CDR3 region has 14 residues. V was cut by 2 bases and J by 2 bases, with 6 bases left in between. Germline V gene data show CDR1 as SGHTA and CDR2 as FQGTGA. The CDR3, as DNA: TGTGCCAGCAGCTTAGCGGCCAACACCGGGGAGCTGTTTTTT. Encoded protein: CASSLAANTGELFF.

This chain joins TRBV7-9 and TRBJ1-2; D remains unclear. The CDR3 runs to 15 residues. CDR1 is SEHNR, CDR2 FQNEAQ, per germline (reference sequence). Trimming took off 0 bases at V and 4 bases at J, with 12 bases between the two ends. For the CDR3, the DNA is TGTGCCAGCAGCTTAGCTCTGGGTTCAGGCTATGGCTACACCTTC. It translates to CASSLALGSGYGYTF.

V gene TRBV24-1 combines with J gene TRBJ1-2, with D perhaps TRBD1 (6 bases). Germline CDR1 and CDR2: KGHDR and SFDVKD. The CDR3 sequence is 13 residues long. The V gene lost 1 base and the J gene lost 7 bases, with 9 bases spanning the gap. The CDR3 sequence: CATSDFDRSGYTF. CDR3 bases: TGTGCCACCAGTGATTTCGACAGGAGTGGCTACACCTTC.

This clone was seen just once. This chain uses TRBV5-6 with TRBJ2-7, with D perhaps TRBD1 (5 bases). V was trimmed by 2 bases and J by 1 base, leaving 13 bases between them. CDR3 length equals 15 residues. CDR1 is SGHDT and CDR2 is YYEEEE in the germline V gene. CDR3 sequence reads: CASSFMGPGSYEQYF. The CDR3 nucleotides are TGTGCCAGCAGCTTTATGGGGCCAGGATCCTACGAGCAGTACTTC.

CDR3 DNA sequence: TGTGCCAGCAGTGTCGCGGGACATGAAAAACTGTTTTTT. Protein sequence: CASSVAGHEKLFF. V is TRBV28 and J is TRBJ1-4; a weak D match, TRBD1 (5 bases). Germline CDR1 reads MDHEN; CDR2 reads SYDVKM. Trimming pared 5 bases from V and 6 bases from J, leaving 10 bases between. CDR3 length: 13 amino acids.

The rearrangement joins TRBV7-9 to TRBJ1-6, with D possibly being TRBD1 (5 bases). Trimming removed 0 bases at V and 7 bases at J, with 16 bases between. The CDR3 loop spans 17 amino acids. Per germline, CDR1 SEHNR and CDR2 FQNEAQ (reference sequence). CDR3: CASSLAMGGRSNSPLHF. DNA for the CDR3: TGTGCCAGCAGCTTAGCGATGGGGGGACGGTCGAATTCACCCCTCCACTTT.

The V and J genes are TRBV20-1 and TRBJ2-7; the match to TRBD1 covers 10 bases. The CDR3 is made up of 14 amino acids. The germline gives CDR1 DFQATT, CDR2 SNEGSKA (reference sequence). V dropped 3 bases and J dropped 3; count of bases not matched to a gene: 5. The chain's CDR3 is CSASWTGGNYEQYF. CDR3 sequence (DNA): TGCAGTGCTAGTTGGACAGGGGGAAACTACGAGCAGTACTTC.

In nucleotides, the CDR3 is TGTGCCAGCAGGAAGACAGACTACGAGCAGTACTTC. Amino acids: CASRKTDYEQYF. The chain employs TRBV27 and TRBJ2-7; tentatively, D is TRBD1 (5 bases). This CDR3 is built from 12 residues. V was cut by 6 bases and J by 3 bases, with 9 bases left in between. Germline V gives CDR1 MNHEY, CDR2 SMNVEV (reference sequence).